Below, 2 T cell receptor beta chains from the same sample are listed, as sequenced in a study of blood T cells in healthy people across ages. Using a J-beta primer mix together with a sample-barcoded 5' primer, a second PCR was run for roughly 6 to 11 cycles. TCRdb reprocessed the 5' RACE reads with MiXCR, giving one entry per CDR3 protein. The sample holds hundreds of thousands of distinct CDR3 sequences, roughly 58% seen once. The sample taken for sequencing was blood. These TCRs come from a man aged 60-69 years in good health.

This clonotype occurred a few times. The genes are TRBV5-1 and TRBJ2-5; D possibly corresponds to TRBD1 (7 bases). V lost 4 bases and J 0 bases, leaving 10 bases between the germline ends. The CDR3 covers 14 residues. The V gene's germline CDR1 is SGHRS and CDR2 YFSETQ. The CDR3 coding sequence is TGCGCCAGCAGCGCGGGGACAGACCAAGAGACCCAGTACTTC. Protein sequence: CASSAGTDQETQYF.

This clonotype was recorded a few times. V usage is TRBV5-1 and J usage is TRBJ2-7, with D maybe TRBD1 (5 bases). Germline V gene data show CDR1 as SGHRS and CDR2 as YFSETQ. This CDR3 is built from 15 residues. Trimming shortened V by 4 bases and J by 5 bases, and 19 bases separated the two germline ends. The CDR3 spells CASSVQGRVADEQYF. CDR3 in DNA: TGCGCCAGCAGCGTCCAAGGCAGGGTTGCCGACGAGCAGTACTTC. The full variable domain, its missing parts supplied by reference TRBV5-1 and TRBJ2-7, is KAGVTQTPRYLIKTRGQQVTLSCSPISGHRSVSWYQQTPGQGLQFLFEYFSETQRNKGNFPGRFSGRQFSNSRSEMNVSTLELGDSALYLCASSVQGRVADEQYFGPGTRLTVT.